This T cell receptor beta chain was sequenced during a study of CD8 T cells in ankylosing spondylitis. Points from the study as a whole: Within ankylosing spondylitis blood, a TCR beta motif made up of roughly eight highly homologous variants appeared to be characteristic. Significant enrichment of disease-linked clones was reportedly seen in matched ankylosing spondylitis synovial fluid.

Note on this clonotype: The antigen remains undetermined.

Quantitative barcoded 5'-RACE was used to prepare TCR beta libraries. Using its own MiXCR run on the 5' RACE reads, TCRdb lists one record per CDR3 protein. The profile shows roughly 150,000 distinct CDR3 sequences, around a third of them singletons. Trimming stripped 0 bases from V and 5 bases from J, with 13 bases between. The CDR3 consists of 15 residues. CDR1 is LGHNA, CDR2 YNFKEQ, per germline. Sequencing used synovial fluid, either unsorted or a sorted T cell fraction (not recorded which). V usage is TRBV4-2 and J usage is TRBJ1-2; D is unclear. This receptor was obtained from a male donor with ankylosing spondylitis. CDR3 amino acids: CASSQDSQADYGYTF. In nucleotides, the CDR3 is TGTGCCAGCAGCCAAGATTCCCAGGCTGATTATGGCTACACCTTC.